These 30 T cell receptor beta chains originate from one sample sequenced in a study of blood T cell repertoires in COVID-19. The data were produced by immunoSEQ multiplex PCR, yet TCRdb's version contains in-frame clones alone and is incomplete. The sample has 100,000 or so clones; 85% are singletons. The sample consisted of peripheral blood. The receptors originated from a woman between 65 and 79 years old with active or convalescent COVID-19.

The chain combines TRBV3-1 (or the pseudogene TRBV3-2) with TRBJ2-4; possible D gene TRBD1, 5 bases. The V gene's germline CDR1 is LGHDT and CDR2 YNNKEL (reference sequence). Trimming left V 4 bases short and J 14 bases short, with 15 bases between. This CDR3 is built from 12 residues. This chain's CDR3 is CASSPGHQGKYF. CDR3 sequence (DNA): TGTGCCAGCAGCCCCGGACACCAAGGGAAGTACTTC.

This clone was counted a single time. V and J are TRBV3-1 (or the pseudogene TRBV3-2) and TRBJ2-1; D might be TRBD1 (5 bases). Looked up from germline, CDR1 is LGHDT and CDR2 is YNNKEL (reference sequence). The CDR3 loop spans 13 amino acids. The germline V and J ends were trimmed by 0 bases and 11 bases, with 11 bases remaining between them. The CDR3 bases are TGTGCCAGCAGCCAAGATATAAGGGGAAAGCAGTTCTTC. This sequence encodes CASSQDIRGKQFF.

The chain couples TRBV7-2 to TRBJ1-3; D ambiguous. The CDR3 extends over 11 amino acids. CDR1 and CDR2 (germline): SGHTA, FQGNSA. V dropped 7 bases and J dropped 7 bases, with 8 bases sitting between them. This CDR3 is CASTLRNTIYF. The CDR3 region has the DNA TGTGCCAGCACCCTCCGGAACACCATATATTTT.

This chain uses TRBV19 with TRBJ1-5; 9 nucleotides agree with TRBD1. Per germline, CDR1 LNHDA and CDR2 SQIVND (reference sequence). This CDR3 is 17 amino acids long. The V segment lost 3 bases and the J segment 2 bases; nucleotides outside the gene matches: 8. The DNA of the CDR3 is TGTGCCAGTAGTATGGGGACAGGGAAATTAGGCAATCAGCCCCAGCATTTT. Its translation: CASSMGTGKLGNQPQHF.

This chain links TRBV11-3 with TRBJ1-1; 11 bases match TRBD1. The CDR3 contains 15 residues. The V segment lost 4 bases and the J segment 9 bases; nucleotides outside the gene matches: 10. Germline CDR1 and CDR2: SGHNT and YENEEA. The CDR3 sequence is CASSWSRTGGVQAFF. The CDR3 region has the DNA TGTGCCAGCAGCTGGTCTCGGACAGGGGGCGTTCAAGCTTTCTTT.

In this sample, this clone turned up a few times. The rearrangement links TRBV3-1 (or the pseudogene TRBV3-2) to TRBJ1-4; TRBD1 matches 10 bases. There are 14 residues in the CDR3. CDR1 and CDR2 from the germline V gene are LGHDT and YNNKEL (reference sequence). J lost 8 bases, V lost 4 bases, and 4 bases had no gene match. The CDR3 spells CASSPGQGQEKLFF. The CDR3 DNA sequence: TGTGCCAGCAGCCCGGGACAGGGGCAGGAAAAACTGTTTTTT.

The J gene is TRBJ2-3, the V gene TRBV9, with D possibly TRBD1 on 6 matching bases. From germline, CDR1 is SGDLS and CDR2 YYNGEE. CDR3 length: 15 amino acids. The germline V and J ends were trimmed by 1 base and 5 bases, with 14 bases remaining between them. CDR3 loop: CASSVSRGRLDTQYF. The DNA of the CDR3 is TGTGCCAGCAGCGTAAGCAGGGGACGTCTAGATACGCAGTATTTT.

V usage is TRBV7-9 and J usage is TRBJ1-3; no clear D gene. Between the trimmed V and J ends, which lost 3 bases and 4 bases, there was a span of 7 bases. The CDR3 consists of 13 residues. CDR1 SEHNR and CDR2 FQNEAQ come from the germline V gene (reference sequence). The chain's CDR3 is CASSFLQGNTIYF. Here the CDR3 DNA reads TGTGCCAGCAGCTTCCTTCAGGGAAACACCATATATTTT.

This CDR3 reads CATSDSGTATDTQYF. The CDR3 nucleotides are TGTGCCACCAGTGACTCGGGGACAGCCACAGATACGCAGTATTTT. The chain couples TRBV24-1 to TRBJ2-3; 7 nucleotides agree with TRBD1. In germline, CDR1 is KGHDR, CDR2 SFDVKD. The CDR3 runs to 15 residues. With V trimmed by 4 bases and J by 2 bases, 5 bases remained unmatched.

The chain employs TRBV18 and TRBJ1-1, with D possibly matching TRBD1 (5 bases). Germline-derived CDR1 and CDR2 are KGHSH and LQKENI. This CDR3 comprises 15 residues. The V gene lost 4 bases and the J gene lost 3 bases, with 15 bases spanning the gap. Written as DNA, the CDR3 is TGTGCCAGCTCACGATATACAGGTCGGGACACTGAAGCTTTCTTT. It codes for CASSRYTGRDTEAFF.

This clone was found a few times. The J gene is TRBJ1-1, the V gene TRBV7-8; TRBD1 matches 7 bases. The CDR3 length is 14 residues. The germline gives CDR1 SGHVS, CDR2 FQNEAQ. Unmatched junction bases numbered 4, after V lost 5 bases and J lost 1 base. The DNA of the CDR3 is TGTGCCAGCAGCCCCCGGGACAGGAACACTGAAGCTTTCTTT. This codes for CASSPRDRNTEAFF.

The J gene is TRBJ2-3, the V gene TRBV19; TRBD1 matches 8 bases. The CDR3 covers 15 residues. In germline, CDR1 is LNHDA, CDR2 SQIVND (reference sequence). Losses at the gene ends were 5 bases for V and 6 bases for J; bases not matched to a gene: 10. This CDR3 is CASSGDRGLRDTQYF. In DNA, the CDR3 is TGTGCCAGTAGTGGAGACAGGGGCCTGAGGGATACGCAGTATTTT. Full variable domain (outside the CDR3, taken from reference TRBV19 and TRBJ2-3): DGGITQSPKYLFRKEGQNVTLSCEQNLNHDAMYWYRQDPGQGLRLIYYSQIVNDFQKGDIAEGYSVSREKKESFPLTVTSAQKNPTAFYLCASSGDRGLRDTQYFGPGTRLTVL.

This sequence joins TRBV7-9 and TRBJ2-2; 9 bases map to TRBD1. V gave up 8 bases and J gave up 2 bases; unmatched junction bases: 3. Per the germline V gene, CDR1 is SEHNR and CDR2 is FQNEAQ (reference sequence). This CDR3 is built from 14 residues. In nucleotides, the CDR3 is TGTGCCAGCGCCACAGGGGGCAACACCGGGGAGCTGTTTTTT. It is translated as CASATGGNTGELFF.

This clone was recorded once. The chain joins TRBV5-1 to TRBJ1-1; TRBD1 matches at 7 bases. CDR1 is SGHRS and CDR2 is YFSETQ in the germline V gene. V shed 4 bases and J 0 bases; nucleotides not matched to a gene: 3. The CDR3 totals 14 residues. Here the CDR3 reads CASSGTALNTEAFF. The CDR3 DNA sequence: TGCGCCAGCAGCGGGACAGCCCTGAACACTGAAGCTTTCTTT.

The rearrangement uses TRBV5-6 and TRBJ1-2; D ambiguous. The CDR3 has 14 amino acids. CDR1 SGHDT and CDR2 YYEEEE come from the germline V gene. Trimming stripped 0 bases from V and 0 bases from J, with 6 bases between. The DNA for the CDR3 is TGTGCCAGCAGCTTGGTTTCTACTAACTATGGCTACACCTTC. Amino acids: CASSLVSTNYGYTF.

This clone was seen a few times. The V gene is TRBV15, the J gene TRBJ1-2; 10 nucleotides line up with TRBD1. V was clipped by 0 bases and J by 8 bases; unmatched bases: 3. Germline V lookup: CDR1 LNHNV, CDR2 YYDKDF (reference sequence). The CDR3 sequence is 14 residues long. DNA of the CDR3: TGTGCCACCAGCAGAGAGGGGACAGGGGTAGGCTACACCTTC. Its protein product is CATSREGTGVGYTF. Variable domain in full (rest from reference TRBV15 and TRBJ1-2): DAMVIQNPRYQVTQFGKPVTLSCSQTLNHNVMYWYQQKSSQAPKLLFHYYDKDFNNEADTPDNFQSRRPNTSFCFLDIRSPGLGDTAMYLCATSREGTGVGYTFGSGTRLTVV.

The chain has TRBV7-8 and TRBJ1-1, with D perhaps TRBD1 (5 bases). The CDR3 spans 13 residues. CDR1 is SGHVS and CDR2 is FQNEAQ in the germline V gene. The germline V and J ends were trimmed by 3 bases and 6 bases, with 11 bases remaining between them. CDR3: CASSFPRGAEAFF. The DNA of the CDR3 is TGTGCCAGCAGCTTCCCGCGGGGGGCTGAAGCTTTCTTT.

This clone was seen only once. The chain joins TRBV7-9 to TRBJ2-1; the match to TRBD2 covers 10 bases. V lost 5 bases, J lost 5 bases, and 9 bases stayed unmatched. The CDR3 loop spans 16 amino acids. Germline assignment: CDR1 SEHNR and CDR2 FQNEAQ (reference sequence). The CDR3 reads CASSKIFTSGDNEQFF. DNA for the CDR3: TGTGCCAGCAGCAAAATATTTACTAGCGGGGACAATGAGCAGTTCTTC.

This chain links TRBV6-4 with TRBJ2-2; TRBD2 aligns across 12 bases. Unmatched junction bases numbered 8, after V lost 1 base and J lost 5 bases. The length of the CDR3 is 18 residues. Germline assignment: CDR1 MRHNA and CDR2 SNTAGT. For the CDR3, the DNA is TGTGCCAGCAGTGACTACCTAGCGGGGGGGCATAAAACCGGGGAGCTGTTTTTT. Translating it yields CASSDYLAGGHKTGELFF.

The chain links TRBV6-4 to TRBJ1-6; TRBD1 aligns across 10 bases. Looked up from germline, CDR1 is MRHNA and CDR2 is SNTAGT. The V gene end was trimmed by 5 bases and the J gene end by 7 bases; junction bases not matched to a gene: 2. The CDR3 length is 14 residues. CDR3 sequence reads: CASSPGQGNSPLHF. DNA of the CDR3: TGTGCCAGCAGTCCGGGACAGGGGAATTCACCCCTCCACTTT.

The J gene is TRBJ1-1, the V gene TRBV12-3 or TRBV12-4; no firm D call. V was shortened by 3 bases and J by 5 bases, with 7 bases between the two germline ends. This CDR3 contains 12 residues. The CDR3 bases are TGTGCCAGCAGTTTTGAGGGAACTGAAGCTTTCTTT. The encoded protein is CASSFEGTEAFF.

This chain joins TRBV24-1 and TRBJ2-1; tentatively, D is TRBD2 (6 bases). From germline, CDR1 is KGHDR and CDR2 SFDVKD. V lost 6 bases to trimming and J lost 7 bases, with 9 bases between them. The CDR3 has 12 amino acids. This chain's CDR3 is CATSKDYNEQFF. The CDR3, as DNA: TGTGCCACCAGTAAGGACTATAATGAGCAGTTCTTC.

This clone came up once. V gene TRBV3-1 (or the pseudogene TRBV3-2) combines with J gene TRBJ1-4; 9 bases fit TRBD1. V lost 0 bases to trimming and J lost 5 bases; unmatched junction nucleotides: 4. Germline CDR1 is LGHDT and CDR2 is YNNKEL (reference sequence). CDR3 length: 16 amino acids. The DNA for the CDR3 is TGTGCCAGCAGCCAAGATGGGGGGACAGGGAATGAAAAACTGTTTTTT. Its translation: CASSQDGGTGNEKLFF.

The rearrangement uses TRBV5-1 and TRBJ2-1; D is possibly TRBD1 (5 bases). CDR3 size: 14 residues. Germline-derived CDR1 and CDR2 are SGHRS and YFSETQ. The V and J ends lost 0 bases and 6 bases respectively, with 10 bases between them. CDR3 protein: CASSLGQSSNEQFF. The CDR3 nucleotides read TGCGCCAGCAGCTTGGGACAGTCTTCCAATGAGCAGTTCTTC.

This clone was observed a handful of times. The chain combines TRBV11-2 with TRBJ2-1, with TRBD2 identical over 12 bases. Germline V lookup: CDR1 SGHAT, CDR2 FQNNGV. V lost 5 bases and J lost 6; bases outside the gene matches: 8. The length of the CDR3 is 16 residues. The CDR3 nucleotides are TGTGCCAGCAGCACCTCACTAGCGGGAGGCACCAATGAGCAGTTCTTC. The encoded protein is CASSTSLAGGTNEQFF.

The chain couples TRBV18 to TRBJ1-3, with a weak D call TRBD1 (5 bases). CDR1 KGHSH and CDR2 LQKENI come from the germline V gene. This CDR3 comprises 19 residues. Trimming shortened V by 4 bases and J by 1 base, and 23 bases separated the two germline ends. Written as DNA, the CDR3 is TGTGCCAGCTCACGAAACGCTGAACAGGCCTCTTCATCTGGAAACACCATATATTTT. Protein sequence: CASSRNAEQASSSGNTIYF. The whole variable domain, filled in from reference TRBV18 and TRBJ1-3, reads NAGVMQNPRHLVRRRGQEARLRCSPMKGHSHVYWYRQLPEEGLKFMVYLQKENIIDESGMPKERFSAEFPKEGPSILRIQQVVRGDSAAYFCASSRNAEQASSSGNTIYFGEGSWLTVV.

The rearrangement links TRBV2 to TRBJ1-3; D is unresolved. Trimming removed 4 bases at V and 4 bases at J, with 8 bases between. Germline CDR1 reads SNHLY; CDR2 reads FYNNEI. The CDR3 runs to 13 residues. The CDR3 nucleotides are TGTGCCAGCAGTGTTGCCCAGGGAAACACCATATATTTT. Translation: CASSVAQGNTIYF.

The J gene is TRBJ2-5, the V gene TRBV10-1; 14 bases align to TRBD2. The germline CDR1 and CDR2 sequences are WNHNN and SYGVQD (reference sequence). V lost 7 bases, J lost 6 bases, and 16 bases stayed unmatched. CDR3 length equals 18 residues. Here the CDR3 DNA reads TGCGCCAGCATTATTCCGGGACTAGCGGGAGAGGGGGACCAGACCCAGTACTTC. This translates into CASIIPGLAGEGDQTQYF.

V gene TRBV10-3 combines with J gene TRBJ2-1, with D possibly TRBD2 on 6 matching bases. This CDR3 contains 17 residues. V dropped 0 bases and J dropped 2 bases, with 14 bases sitting between them. The germline V gene has CDR1 ENHRY and CDR2 SYGVKD. CDR3 region: CAISESRGNGPYNEQFF. In nucleotides, the CDR3 is TGTGCCATCAGTGAGTCTCGGGGGAACGGCCCCTACAATGAGCAGTTCTTC.

The chain employs TRBV2 and TRBJ1-2; 9 bases agree with TRBD1. CDR1 is SNHLY and CDR2 is FYNNEI in the germline V gene. There are 14 residues in the CDR3. The V segment lost 11 bases and the J segment 7 bases; nucleotides outside the gene matches: 14. The CDR3: CAGNRGQGFVGYTF. DNA of the CDR3: TGTGCCGGCAACCGCGGACAGGGGTTTGTTGGCTACACCTTC.